This T cell receptor beta chain was found in a study of blood T cell repertoires in COVID-19. Profiling relied on immunoSEQ multiplex PCR, and the TCRdb table lists in-frame clones only, not all of them. This sample has 160,000 or so clones, with approximately 77% found just once. Donors in Cohort 3 who had recovered were those with two negative PCRs, healthcare professional clearance, or resolution of their symptoms. Sequenced sample: PBMCs or T cells enriched from blood (not recorded which). The sequence derives from a man aged 55 to 69 who had recovered from COVID-19.

CDR3 amino acids: CASSFEVLRGYTF. The CDR3, as DNA: TGTGCCAGCAGTTTCGAGGTTCTGAGGGGCTACACCTTC. This rearrangement joins TRBV12-3 or TRBV12-4 to TRBJ1-2; no clear D gene. Deletions cut 3 bases from V and 8 bases from J, with 13 bases between. CDR3 size: 13 residues.